This T cell receptor (beta chain) was obtained from a study of shared clonotypes between healthy human individuals. V was shortened by 5 bases and J by 6 bases, with 14 bases between the two germline ends. The CDR3 runs 14 residues. Germline loops: CDR1 SEHNR, CDR2 FQNEAQ (reference sequence). Clones were sequenced by immunoSEQ multiplex PCR, and TCRdb holds only the in-frame ones, with some missing. The sample holds approximately 2.5 million clones; roughly 92% are singletons and the top ten take around 0.14%. Sequenced input: naive CD4+ T cells sorted from blood. Documented subset: CD45RA+ positively selected. J is TRBJ2-1 and V is TRBV7-9, with TRBD1 as a possible D gene (6 bases). The clonotype was recovered from a man aged 18 to 30 in good health. The CDR3 DNA sequence: TGTGCCAGCAGCCAGCGGACAGTTACCAATGAGCAGTTCTTC. It translates to CASSQRTVTNEQFF.